Detailed here is one T cell receptor (beta chain). Sequenced by immunoSEQ multiplex PCR; TCRdb stores in-frame clones only, minus some. This table has 150,000 to 200,000 clones, about 93% appearing once. These data belong to a study of blood T cell repertoires in COVID-19. The germline V gene has CDR1 LNHDA and CDR2 SQIVND (reference sequence). The V and J ends lost 6 bases and 10 bases respectively, with 13 bases between them. The length of the CDR3 is 12 residues. This clonotype originated in a woman between 45 and 60 years old with acute or convalescent COVID-19. Sequenced: peripheral blood. J is TRBJ1-5 and V is TRBV19; D might be TRBD1 (5 bases). CDR3 bases: TGTGCCAGTAGAGGGGAAGGGCGTCCCCAGCATTTT. This codes for CASRGEGRPQHF.